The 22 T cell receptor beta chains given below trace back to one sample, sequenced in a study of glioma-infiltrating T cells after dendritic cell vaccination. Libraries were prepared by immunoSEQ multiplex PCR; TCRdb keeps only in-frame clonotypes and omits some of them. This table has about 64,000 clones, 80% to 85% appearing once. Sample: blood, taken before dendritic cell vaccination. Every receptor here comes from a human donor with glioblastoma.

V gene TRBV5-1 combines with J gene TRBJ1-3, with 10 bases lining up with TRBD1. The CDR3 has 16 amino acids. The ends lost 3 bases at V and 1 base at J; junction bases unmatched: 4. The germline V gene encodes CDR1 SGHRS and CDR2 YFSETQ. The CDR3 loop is CASSSGQGVSGNTIYF. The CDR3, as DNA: TGCGCCAGCAGCTCCGGACAGGGGGTGTCTGGAAACACCATATATTTT.

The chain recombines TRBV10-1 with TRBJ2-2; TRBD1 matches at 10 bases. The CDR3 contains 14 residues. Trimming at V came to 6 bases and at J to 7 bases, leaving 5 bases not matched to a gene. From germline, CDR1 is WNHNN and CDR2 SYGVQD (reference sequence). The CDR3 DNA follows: TGCGCCAGCAGCCAGACAGGGGGCAGCGGGGAGCTGTTTTTT. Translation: CASSQTGGSGELFF.

In nucleotides, the CDR3 is TGTGCCAGCAGCTTGGAACTAGCGGGGGTCGCCTACGAGCAGTACTTC. Residues: CASSLELAGVAYEQYF. The chain uses TRBV5-6 and TRBJ2-7, with TRBD2 identical over 11 bases. The V gene's germline CDR1 is SGHDT and CDR2 YYEEEE. This CDR3 region has 16 residues. J was trimmed by 2 bases and V by 0 bases; bases with no gene match: 4.

CDR3 in DNA: TGTGCCAGCAGCTTGCAGGGGCTGATCCAAGAGACCCAGTACTTC. Encoded protein: CASSLQGLIQETQYF. The chain carries TRBV5-5 and TRBJ2-5, with a tentative D call TRBD1 (6 bases). In germline, CDR1 is SGHKS, CDR2 YYEKEE (reference sequence). CDR3 length equals 15 residues. Trimming cost V 1 base and J 1 base, with 11 bases left between them.

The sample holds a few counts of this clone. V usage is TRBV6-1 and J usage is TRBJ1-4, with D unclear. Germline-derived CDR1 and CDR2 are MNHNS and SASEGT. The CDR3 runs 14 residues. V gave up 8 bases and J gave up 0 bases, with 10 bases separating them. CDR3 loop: CASSTGSTNEKLFF. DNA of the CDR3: TGTGCCAGCTCGACCGGGTCAACTAATGAAAAACTGTTTTTT.

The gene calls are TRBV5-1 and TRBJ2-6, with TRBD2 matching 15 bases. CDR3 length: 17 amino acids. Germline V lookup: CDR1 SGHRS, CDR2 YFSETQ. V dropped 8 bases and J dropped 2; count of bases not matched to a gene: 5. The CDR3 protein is CASTRTSGGAGANVLTF. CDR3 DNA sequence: TGCGCCAGTACTAGGACTAGCGGGGGGGCTGGGGCCAACGTCCTGACTTTC.

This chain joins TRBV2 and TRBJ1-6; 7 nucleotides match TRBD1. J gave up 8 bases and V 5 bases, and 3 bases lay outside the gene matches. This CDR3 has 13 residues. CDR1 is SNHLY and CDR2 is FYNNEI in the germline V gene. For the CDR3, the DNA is TGTGCCAGCAGTACTACAGGGGATTCACCCCTCCACTTT. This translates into CASSTTGDSPLHF.

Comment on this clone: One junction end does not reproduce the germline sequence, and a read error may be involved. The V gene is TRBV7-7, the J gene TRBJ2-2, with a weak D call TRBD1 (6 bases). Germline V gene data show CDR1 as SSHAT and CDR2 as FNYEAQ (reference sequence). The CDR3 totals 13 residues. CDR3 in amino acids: CASSLTGPGELFF. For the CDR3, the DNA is TGTGCTAGCAGCTTAACAGGGCCCGGGGAGCTGTTTTTT. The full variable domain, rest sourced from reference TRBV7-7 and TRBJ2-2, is GAGVSQSPRYKVTKRGQDVTLRCDPISSHATLYWYQQALGQGPEFLTYFNYEAQPDKSGLPSDRFSAERPEGSISTLTIQRTEQRDSAMYRCASSLTGPGELFFGEGSRLTVL.

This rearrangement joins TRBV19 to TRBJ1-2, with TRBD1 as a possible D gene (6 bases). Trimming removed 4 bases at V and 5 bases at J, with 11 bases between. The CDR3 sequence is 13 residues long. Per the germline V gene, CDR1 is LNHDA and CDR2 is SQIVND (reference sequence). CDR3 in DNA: TGTGCCAGTAGTAACCTCGGACAGTATGGCTACACCTTC. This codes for CASSNLGQYGYTF.

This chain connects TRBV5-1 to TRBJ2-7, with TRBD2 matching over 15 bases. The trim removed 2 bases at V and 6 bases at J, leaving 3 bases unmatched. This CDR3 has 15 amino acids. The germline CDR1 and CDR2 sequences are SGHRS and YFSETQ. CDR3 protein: CASSFWTSGGAEQYF. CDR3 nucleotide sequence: TGCGCCAGCAGCTTTTGGACTAGCGGGGGGGCCGAGCAGTACTTC.

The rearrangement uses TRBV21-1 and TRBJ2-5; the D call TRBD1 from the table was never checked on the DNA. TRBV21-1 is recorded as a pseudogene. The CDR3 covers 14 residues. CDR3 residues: CASSKTGARETQYF. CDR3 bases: TGTGCCAGCAGCAAAACAGGGGCTAGGGAGACCCAGTACTTC.

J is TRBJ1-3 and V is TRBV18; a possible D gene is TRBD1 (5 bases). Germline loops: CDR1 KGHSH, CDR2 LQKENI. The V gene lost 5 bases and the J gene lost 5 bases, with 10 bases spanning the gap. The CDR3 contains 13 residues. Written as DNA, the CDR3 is TGTGCCAGCTCATTCGGGGGACGAAACACCATATATTTT. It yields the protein CASSFGGRNTIYF.

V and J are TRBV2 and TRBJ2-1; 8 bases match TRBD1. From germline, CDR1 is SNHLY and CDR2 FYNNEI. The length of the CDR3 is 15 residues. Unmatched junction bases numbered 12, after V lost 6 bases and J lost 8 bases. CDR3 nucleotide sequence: TGTGCCAGCAGCGACGACAGGGGAGGTATAGATGAGCAGTTCTTC. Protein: CASSDDRGGIDEQFF.

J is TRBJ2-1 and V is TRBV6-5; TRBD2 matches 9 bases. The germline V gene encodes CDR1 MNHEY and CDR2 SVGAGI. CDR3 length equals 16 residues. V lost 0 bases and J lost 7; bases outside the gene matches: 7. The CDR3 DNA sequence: TGTGCCAGCAGTTACTCTCTAGCGGGGTTGATGAATGAGCAGTTCTTC. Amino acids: CASSYSLAGLMNEQFF.

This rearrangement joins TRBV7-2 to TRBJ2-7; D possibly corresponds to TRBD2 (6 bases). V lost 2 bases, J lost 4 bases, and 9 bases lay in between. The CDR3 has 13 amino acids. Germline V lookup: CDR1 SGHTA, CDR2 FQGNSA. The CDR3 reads CASSLTRDYEQYF. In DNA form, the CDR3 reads TGTGCCAGCAGCTTAACGCGGGATTACGAGCAGTACTTC.

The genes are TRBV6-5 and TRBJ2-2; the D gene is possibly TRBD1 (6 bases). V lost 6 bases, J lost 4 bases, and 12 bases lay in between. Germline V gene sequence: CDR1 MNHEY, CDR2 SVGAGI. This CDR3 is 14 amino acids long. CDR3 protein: CASRDDRLTGELFF. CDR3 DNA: TGTGCCAGCAGAGACGACAGGCTCACCGGGGAGCTGTTTTTT.

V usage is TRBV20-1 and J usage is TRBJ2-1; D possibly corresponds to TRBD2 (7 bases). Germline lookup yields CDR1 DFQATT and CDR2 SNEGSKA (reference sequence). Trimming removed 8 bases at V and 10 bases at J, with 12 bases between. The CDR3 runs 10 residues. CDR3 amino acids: CSPEGGEQFF. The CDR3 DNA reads TGCAGTCCAGAGGGGGGGGAGCAGTTCTTC.

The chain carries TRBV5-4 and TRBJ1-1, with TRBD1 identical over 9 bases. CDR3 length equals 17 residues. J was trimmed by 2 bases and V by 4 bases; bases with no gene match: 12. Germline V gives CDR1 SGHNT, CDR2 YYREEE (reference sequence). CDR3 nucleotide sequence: TGTGCCAGCAGCGGACCCGGGACAGGGATTCGAAACACTGAAGCTTTCTTT. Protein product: CASSGPGTGIRNTEAFF. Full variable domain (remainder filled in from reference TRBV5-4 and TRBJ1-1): ETGVTQSPTHLIKTRGQQVTLRCSSQSGHNTVSWYQQALGQGPQFIFQYYREEENGRGNFPPRFSGLQFPNYSSELNVNALELDDSALYLCASSGPGTGIRNTEAFFGQGTRLTVV.

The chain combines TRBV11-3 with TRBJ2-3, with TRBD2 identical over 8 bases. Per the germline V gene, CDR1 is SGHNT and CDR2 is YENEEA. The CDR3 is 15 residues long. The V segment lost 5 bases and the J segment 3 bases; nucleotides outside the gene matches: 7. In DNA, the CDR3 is TGTGCCAGCAGCCAGGAAGGACTAGCAACAGATACGCAGTATTTT. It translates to CASSQEGLATDTQYF.

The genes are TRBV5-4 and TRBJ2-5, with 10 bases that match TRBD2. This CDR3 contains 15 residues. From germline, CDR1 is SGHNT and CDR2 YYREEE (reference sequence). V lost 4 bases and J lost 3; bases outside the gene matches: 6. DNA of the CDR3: TGTGCCAGCAGCGTCAGCGGGGGGGAAAAAGAGACCCAGTACTTC. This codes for CASSVSGGEKETQYF. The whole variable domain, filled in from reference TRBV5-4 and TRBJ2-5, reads ETGVTQSPTHLIKTRGQQVTLRCSSQSGHNTVSWYQQALGQGPQFIFQYYREEENGRGNFPPRFSGLQFPNYSSELNVNALELDDSALYLCASSVSGGEKETQYFGPGTRLLVL.

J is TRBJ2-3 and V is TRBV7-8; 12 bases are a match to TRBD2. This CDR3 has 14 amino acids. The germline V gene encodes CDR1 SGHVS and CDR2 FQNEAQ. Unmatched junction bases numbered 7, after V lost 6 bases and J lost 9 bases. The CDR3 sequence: CASSPSGGAGTQYF. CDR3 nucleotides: TGTGCCAGCAGTCCTAGCGGGGGGGCGGGGACGCAGTATTTT.

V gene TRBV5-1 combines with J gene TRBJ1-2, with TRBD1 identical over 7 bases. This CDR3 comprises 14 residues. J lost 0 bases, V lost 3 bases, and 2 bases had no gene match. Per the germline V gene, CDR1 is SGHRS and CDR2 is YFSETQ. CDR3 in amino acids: CASSYGTANYGYTF. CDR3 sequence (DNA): TGCGCCAGCAGCTACGGGACAGCTAACTATGGCTACACCTTC.